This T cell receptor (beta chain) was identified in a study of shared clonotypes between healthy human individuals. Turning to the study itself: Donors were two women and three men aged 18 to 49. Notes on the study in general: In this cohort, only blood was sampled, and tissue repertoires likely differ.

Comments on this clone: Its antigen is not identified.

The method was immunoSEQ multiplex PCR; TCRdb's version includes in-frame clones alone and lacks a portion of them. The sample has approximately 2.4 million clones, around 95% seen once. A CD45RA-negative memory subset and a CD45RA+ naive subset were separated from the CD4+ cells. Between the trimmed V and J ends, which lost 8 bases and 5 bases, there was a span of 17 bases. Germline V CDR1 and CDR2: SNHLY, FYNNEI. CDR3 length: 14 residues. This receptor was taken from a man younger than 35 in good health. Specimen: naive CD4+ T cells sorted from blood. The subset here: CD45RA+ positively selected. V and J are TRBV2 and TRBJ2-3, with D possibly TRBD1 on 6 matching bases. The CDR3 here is CASERAGVIDTQYF. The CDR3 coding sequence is TGTGCCAGCGAGAGGGCAGGGGTGATAGATACGCAGTATTTT.